This entry lists 17 T cell receptor beta chains sequenced from one sample in a study of blood T cell repertoires in COVID-19 (dated by TCRdb to 2020 to 2022). Libraries were made using the immunoSEQ multiplex PCR assay. TCRdb limited this immuneACCESS table to in-frame rearrangements with V and J called. A share of clones is missing; checked studies link under half to unresolved V genes, and the rest is unexplained. Recorded for this sample are over 75,000 clones; more than 70% of them occurred a single time. The top ten clonotypes cover more than 25% of the sample. The sample was peripheral blood. These receptor sequences come from a human donor in a cohort sampled during active COVID-19.

The chain has TRBV28 and TRBJ2-3, with D possibly TRBD2 on 6 matching bases. The germline V gene encodes CDR1 MDHEN and CDR2 SYDVKM. There are 14 residues in the CDR3. Deletions cut 7 bases from V and 2 bases from J, with 13 bases between. The CDR3, as DNA: TGTGCCAGCACCCCCGGGACTGCCACAGATACGCAGTATTTT. Protein: CASTPGTATDTQYF.

The chain links TRBV15 to TRBJ1-1; D perhaps matches TRBD1 (5 bases). CDR1 is LNHNV and CDR2 is YYDKDF in the germline V gene (reference sequence). CDR3 length: 16 amino acids. The V gene lost 0 bases and the J gene lost 0 bases, with 11 bases spanning the gap. The CDR3 coding sequence is TGTGCCACCAGCAGAGATGGGGGAGGATTGAACACTGAAGCTTTCTTT. Protein product: CATSRDGGGLNTEAFF.

V usage is TRBV27 and J usage is TRBJ1-1; D gene unclear. There are 13 residues in the CDR3. V dropped 4 bases and J dropped 1 base, with 7 bases sitting between them. From germline, CDR1 is MNHEY and CDR2 SMNVEV (reference sequence). The CDR3 loop reads CASSSRRNTEAFF. Written as DNA, the CDR3 is TGTGCCAGCAGTTCTAGGAGGAACACTGAAGCTTTCTTT.

This clone was counted only a few times. This chain connects TRBV28 to TRBJ1-5; 7 nucleotides match TRBD1. The J segment lost 0 bases and the V segment lost 6 bases, leaving 11 bases of the junction unmatched. CDR3 length equals 17 residues. CDR1 and CDR2 (germline): MDHEN, SYDVKM. The CDR3 DNA is TGTGCCAGCAGCCTACGACAGGGCTACTATAGCAATCAGCCCCAGCATTTT. This sequence encodes CASSLRQGYYSNQPQHF.

This clone is a singleton in its sample. The J gene is TRBJ2-3, the V gene TRBV19, with 9 bases matching TRBD2. The CDR3 length is 14 residues. The germline gives CDR1 LNHDA, CDR2 SQIVND (reference sequence). With V trimmed by 5 bases and J by 8 bases, 8 bases remained unmatched. The CDR3 sequence: CASSDGGGAVTQYF. In nucleotides, the CDR3 is TGTGCCAGTAGTGACGGCGGGGGGGCCGTTACGCAGTATTTT.

V usage is TRBV18 and J usage is TRBJ2-7; D might be TRBD1 (6 bases). The CDR3 extends over 14 amino acids. V was pared by 3 bases and J by 0 bases, with 9 bases between. CDR1 and CDR2 from the germline V gene are KGHSH and LQKENI. CDR3 DNA: TGTGCCAGCTCACCCCAGGGGAGCTCCTACGAGCAGTACTTC. This codes for CASSPQGSSYEQYF.

This clone was recorded a few times. The CDR3 reads CASSLEGPDTQYF. CDR3 bases: TGTGCCAGCAGCTTGGAGGGGCCAGATACGCAGTATTTT. The genes are TRBV7-9 and TRBJ2-3, with D maybe TRBD2 (6 bases). Germline V gene lookup returns CDR1 SEHNR and CDR2 FQNEAQ (reference sequence). V was shortened by 3 bases and J by 4 bases, with 8 bases between the two germline ends. This CDR3 comprises 13 residues.

The rearrangement links TRBV2 to TRBJ2-7; D remains ambiguous. V was clipped by 11 bases and J by 7 bases, with 9 bases between them. CDR3 length: 9 residues. Germline V gene sequence: CDR1 SNHLY, CDR2 FYNNEI. CDR3 nucleotide sequence: TGTGCCTATGGCTTGGAGCAGTACTTC. Translating it yields CAYGLEQYF.

Ten or more counts support this clone. The chain is built from TRBV7-2 and TRBJ2-7; 7 positions match TRBD2. Per germline, CDR1 SGHTA and CDR2 FQGNSA. V trimming: 1 base; J trimming: 7 bases; junction bases outside the gene matches: 7. The CDR3 spans 14 residues. Written as DNA, the CDR3 is TGTGCCAGCAGCTTAGGCAGCGGGGTTCGGGAGCAGTACTTC. Residues: CASSLGSGVREQYF.

The V call is TRBV19, the J call TRBJ2-2, with D possibly TRBD1 on 6 matching bases. The CDR3 has 15 residues. The ends were cut back, 7 bases at V and 2 bases at J, with 14 bases in the middle. Germline loops: CDR1 LNHDA, CDR2 SQIVND (reference sequence). CDR3: CASTPGHLNTGELFF. CDR3 DNA: TGTGCCAGTACCCCGGGACACCTAAACACCGGGGAGCTGTTTTTT. The full variable domain, completed using reference TRBV19 and TRBJ2-2, is DGGITQSPKYLFRKEGQNVTLSCEQNLNHDAMYWYRQDPGQGLRLIYYSQIVNDFQKGDIAEGYSVSREKKESFPLTVTSAQKNPTAFYLCASTPGHLNTGELFFGEGSRLTVL.

The CDR3 DNA sequence: TGTGCCAGCACCCTTGACAGTGACGCAGATACGCAGTATTTT. Its translation is CASTLDSDADTQYF. J is TRBJ2-3 and V is TRBV2; D is perhaps TRBD1 (5 bases). V was clipped by 7 bases and J by 4 bases, with 15 bases between them. The CDR3 runs to 14 residues. Germline CDR1 and CDR2: SNHLY and FYNNEI. The whole variable domain, remainder taken from reference TRBV2 and TRBJ2-3, is EPEVTQTPSHQVTQMGQEVILRCVPISNHLYFYWYRQILGQKVEFLVSFYNNEISEKSEIFDDQFSVERPDGSNFTLKIRSTKLEDSAMYFCASTLDSDADTQYFGPGTRLTVL.

The V gene is TRBV11-3, the J gene TRBJ2-7, with 10 bases identical to TRBD2. The CDR3 loop spans 14 amino acids. Germline CDR1 and CDR2: SGHNT and YENEEA. Losses at the gene ends were 5 bases for V and 4 bases for J; bases not matched to a gene: 5. The CDR3 bases are TGTGCCAGCAGCCCTAGCGGGAGACGGTACGAGCAGTACTTC. Translated, it gives CASSPSGRRYEQYF.

The rearrangement uses TRBV27 and TRBJ2-1, with no clear D. The V gene's germline CDR1 is MNHEY and CDR2 SMNVEV (reference sequence). The CDR3 has 15 residues. Trimming stripped 1 base from V and 2 bases from J, with 9 bases between. In DNA form, the CDR3 reads TGTGCCAGCAGTTTATGGGCAGCCCCCTACAATGAGCAGTTCTTC. It encodes CASSLWAAPYNEQFF.

There are a few counts of this clone. The CDR3 reads CASSQRQGANQPQHF. The CDR3 nucleotides read TGTGCCAGCAGCCAAAGACAGGGGGCCAATCAGCCCCAGCATTTT. The V and J genes are TRBV4-2 and TRBJ1-5; 10 bases fit TRBD1. CDR1 LGHNA and CDR2 YNFKEQ come from the germline V gene. V lost 2 bases to trimming and J lost 3 bases; unmatched junction nucleotides: 1. The CDR3 loop spans 15 amino acids.

The V gene is TRBV6-5, the J gene TRBJ2-2; D is perhaps TRBD2 (5 bases). V was pared by 0 bases and J by 8 bases, with 10 bases between. The V gene's germline CDR1 is MNHEY and CDR2 SVGAGI. This CDR3 spans 14 amino acids. The CDR3 DNA sequence: TGTGCCAGCAGTTACTCACGGGGTAGGGGGGAGCTGTTTTTT. Translation gives CASSYSRGRGELFF.

V usage is TRBV9 and J usage is TRBJ2-3; D unclear. Trimming removed 0 bases at V and 0 bases at J, with 11 bases between. The CDR3 is made up of 16 amino acids. In germline, CDR1 is SGDLS, CDR2 YYNGEE. The CDR3 sequence is CASSVGTSTSTDTQYF. The CDR3 nucleotides read TGTGCCAGCAGCGTAGGAACCTCCACTAGCACAGATACGCAGTATTTT.

This clone came up a few times. V usage is TRBV5-1 and J usage is TRBJ2-5, with 9 positions matching TRBD1. Germline CDR1 reads SGHRS; CDR2 reads YFSETQ. J lost 6 bases, V lost 3 bases, and 12 bases had no gene match. This CDR3 region has 16 residues. CDR3 region: CASSSGPGQGTQTQYF. Written as DNA, the CDR3 is TGCGCCAGCAGCTCCGGCCCGGGACAGGGAACACAGACCCAGTACTTC.